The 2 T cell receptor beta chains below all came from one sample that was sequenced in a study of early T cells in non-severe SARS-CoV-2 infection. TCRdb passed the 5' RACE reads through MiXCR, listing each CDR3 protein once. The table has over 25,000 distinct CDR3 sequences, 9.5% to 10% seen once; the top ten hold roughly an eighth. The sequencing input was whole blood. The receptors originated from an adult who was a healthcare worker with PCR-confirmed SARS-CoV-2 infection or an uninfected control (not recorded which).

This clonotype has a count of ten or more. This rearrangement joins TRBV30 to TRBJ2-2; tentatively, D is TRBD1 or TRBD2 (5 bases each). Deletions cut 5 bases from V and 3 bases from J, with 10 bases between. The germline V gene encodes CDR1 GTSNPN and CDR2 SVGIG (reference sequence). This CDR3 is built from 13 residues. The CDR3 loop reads CAWGRGDTGELFF. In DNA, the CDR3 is TGTGCCTGGGGAAGGGGAGACACCGGGGAGCTGTTTTTT.

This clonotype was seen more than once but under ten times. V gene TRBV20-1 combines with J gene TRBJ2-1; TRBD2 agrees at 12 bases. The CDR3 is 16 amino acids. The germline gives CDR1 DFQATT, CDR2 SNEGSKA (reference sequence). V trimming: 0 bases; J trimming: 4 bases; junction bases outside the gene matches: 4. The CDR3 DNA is TGCAGTGCTAGAGATTTTGGGACTAGCGGGTACAATGAGCAGTTCTTC. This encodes CSARDFGTSGYNEQFF.